What follows describes a single T cell receptor (beta chain). Germline CDR1 is MNHNY and CDR2 is SVGAGI (reference sequence). There are 14 residues in the CDR3. Trimming left V 4 bases short and J 0 bases short, with 9 bases between. This record belongs to a study of OX40 agonist ivuxolimab in advanced cancers. Assay used: immunoSEQ multiplex PCR; TCRdb lists only in-frame clones, some missing. The sample gives more than 80,000 clones, 91% of which show up once; about 7.6% is in the top ten. The TCR sequence derives from an adult with an advanced solid tumor such as melanoma, head and neck, liver or kidney cancer. The rearrangement joins TRBV6-6 to TRBJ1-1; D gene uncertain. Sample: CD4+ or CD8+ T cells sorted from blood, taken in a trial of the OX40 agonist ivuxolimab. This chain's CDR3 is CASSFGPLNTEAFF. The CDR3 DNA sequence: TGTGCCAGCAGTTTCGGGCCTTTGAACACTGAAGCTTTCTTT.